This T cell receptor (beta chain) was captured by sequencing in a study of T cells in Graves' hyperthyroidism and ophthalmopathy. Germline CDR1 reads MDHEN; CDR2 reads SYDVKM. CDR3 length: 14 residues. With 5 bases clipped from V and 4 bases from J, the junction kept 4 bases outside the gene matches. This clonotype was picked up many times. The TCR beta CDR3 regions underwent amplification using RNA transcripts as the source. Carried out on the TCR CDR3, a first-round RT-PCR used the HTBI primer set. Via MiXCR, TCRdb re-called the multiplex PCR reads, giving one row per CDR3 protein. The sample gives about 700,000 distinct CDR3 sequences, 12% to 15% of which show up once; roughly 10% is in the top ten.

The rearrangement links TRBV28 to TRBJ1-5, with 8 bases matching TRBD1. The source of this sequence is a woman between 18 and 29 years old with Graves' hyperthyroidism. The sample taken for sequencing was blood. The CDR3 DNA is TGTGCCAGCAGTCGGGGACAGGTGAATCAGCCCCAGCATTTT. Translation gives CASSRGQVNQPQHF.